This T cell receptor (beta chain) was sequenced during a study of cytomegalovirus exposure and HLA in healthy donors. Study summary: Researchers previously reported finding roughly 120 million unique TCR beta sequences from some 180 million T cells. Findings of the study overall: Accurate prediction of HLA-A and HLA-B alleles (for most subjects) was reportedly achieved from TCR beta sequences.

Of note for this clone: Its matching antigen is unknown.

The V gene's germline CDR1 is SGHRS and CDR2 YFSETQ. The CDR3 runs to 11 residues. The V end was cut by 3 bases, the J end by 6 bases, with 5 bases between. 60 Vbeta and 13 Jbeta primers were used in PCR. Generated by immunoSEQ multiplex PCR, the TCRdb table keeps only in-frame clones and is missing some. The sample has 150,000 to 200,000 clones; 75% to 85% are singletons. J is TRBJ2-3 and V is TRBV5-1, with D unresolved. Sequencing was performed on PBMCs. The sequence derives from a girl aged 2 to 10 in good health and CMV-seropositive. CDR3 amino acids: CASSSVDTQYF. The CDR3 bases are TGCGCCAGCAGCTCCGTGGATACGCAGTATTTT.